This T cell receptor (beta chain) was observed in a study of vaccination effects on CD4 cells after COVID-19. General study findings and limits: Healthy vaccinees showed cross-reactivity with common cold coronaviruses in only 1 of 255 vaccine-induced clones.

Worth noting for this clone: Its antigen is not identified.

This CDR3 region has 11 residues. Germline V gene data show CDR1 as WNHNN and CDR2 as SYGVQD (reference sequence). The V end lost 6 bases, the J end lost 6 bases, and 6 bases lay between the germline ends. Antigen-specific CD4+ T cells were expanded with viral peptide pools in the ViraFEST assay before sequencing. Following 10 days of culture, CD4+ T cells were isolated. The study found no prior SARS-CoV-2 infection in the vaccine recipients, who tested negative for nucleocapsid antibodies. Assay: immunoSEQ multiplex PCR; the TCRdb copy retains only in-frame clones and omits some. The data show 25,000 or so clones, 60% to 85% seen once.

Sequenced here: CD4+ T cells from PBMCs cultured with HCoV-OC43 spike peptides, sampled before COVID-19 vaccination. The sample's subset: HCoV-OC43 spike overlapping peptide pool stimulation. V gene TRBV10-1 combines with J gene TRBJ2-1; D uncertain. The TCR originated in a human donor who received a COVID-19 vaccine. The CDR3 loop is CASSGINEQFF. In DNA, the CDR3 is TGCGCCAGCAGCGGCATCAATGAGCAGTTCTTC.